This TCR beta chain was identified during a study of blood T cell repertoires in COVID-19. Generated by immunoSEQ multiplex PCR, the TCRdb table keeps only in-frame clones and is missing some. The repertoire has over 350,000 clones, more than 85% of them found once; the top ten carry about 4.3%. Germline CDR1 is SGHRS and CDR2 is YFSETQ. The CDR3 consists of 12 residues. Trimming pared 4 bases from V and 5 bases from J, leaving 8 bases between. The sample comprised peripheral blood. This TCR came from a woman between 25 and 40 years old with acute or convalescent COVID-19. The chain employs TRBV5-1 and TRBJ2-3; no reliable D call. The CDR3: CASSALGDTQYF. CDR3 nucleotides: TGCGCCAGCAGCGCCCTCGGAGATACGCAGTATTTT. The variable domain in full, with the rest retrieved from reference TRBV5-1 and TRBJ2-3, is KAGVTQTPRYLIKTRGQQVTLSCSPISGHRSVSWYQQTPGQGLQFLFEYFSETQRNKGNFPGRFSGRQFSNSRSEMNVSTLELGDSALYLCASSALGDTQYFGPGTRLTVL.